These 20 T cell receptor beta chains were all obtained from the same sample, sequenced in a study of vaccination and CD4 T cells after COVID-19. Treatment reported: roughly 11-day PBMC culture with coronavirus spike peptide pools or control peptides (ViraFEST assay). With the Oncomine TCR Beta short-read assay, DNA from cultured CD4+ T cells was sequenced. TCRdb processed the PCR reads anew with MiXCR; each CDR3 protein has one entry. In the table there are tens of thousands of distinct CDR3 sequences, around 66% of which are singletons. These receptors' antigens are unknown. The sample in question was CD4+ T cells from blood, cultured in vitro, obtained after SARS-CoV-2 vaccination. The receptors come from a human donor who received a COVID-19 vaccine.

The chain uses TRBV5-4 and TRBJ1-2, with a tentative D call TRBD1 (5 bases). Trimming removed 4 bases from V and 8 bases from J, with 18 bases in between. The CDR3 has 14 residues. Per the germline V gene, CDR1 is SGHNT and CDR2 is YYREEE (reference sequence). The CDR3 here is CASSRPLGEPGYTF. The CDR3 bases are TGTGCCAGCAGCCGTCCTCTGGGGGAGCCGGGCTACACCTTC.

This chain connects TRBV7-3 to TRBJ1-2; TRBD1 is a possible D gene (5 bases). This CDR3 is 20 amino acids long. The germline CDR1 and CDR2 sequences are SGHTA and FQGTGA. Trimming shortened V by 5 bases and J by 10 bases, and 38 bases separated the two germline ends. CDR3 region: CASSRNTIPGIKGTVRDYTF. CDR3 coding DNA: TGTGCCAGCAGCAGAAACACAATCCCGGGTATAAAGGGGACGGTGAGGGACTACACCTTC.

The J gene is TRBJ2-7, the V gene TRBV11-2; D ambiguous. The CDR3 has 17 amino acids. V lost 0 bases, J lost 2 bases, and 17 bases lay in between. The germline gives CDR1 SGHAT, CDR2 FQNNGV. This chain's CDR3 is CASSLDVQHTVAYEQYF. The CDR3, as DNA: TGTGCCAGCAGCTTAGACGTGCAACATACCGTTGCCTACGAGCAGTACTTC.

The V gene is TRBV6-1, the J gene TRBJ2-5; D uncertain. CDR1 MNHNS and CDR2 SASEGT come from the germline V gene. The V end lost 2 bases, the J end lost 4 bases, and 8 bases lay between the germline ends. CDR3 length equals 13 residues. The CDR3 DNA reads TGTGCCAGCAGTGAATTGTTCCCAGAGACCCAGTACTTC. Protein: CASSELFPETQYF.

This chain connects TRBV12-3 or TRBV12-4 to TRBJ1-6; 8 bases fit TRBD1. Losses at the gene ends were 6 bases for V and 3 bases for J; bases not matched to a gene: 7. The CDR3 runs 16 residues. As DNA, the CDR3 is TGTGCCAGCAGCCGCGACAGGGGTAACTATAATTCACCCCTCCACTTT. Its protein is CASSRDRGNYNSPLHF.

The CDR3 reads CAISRQLAGRPSTDTQYF. CDR3 DNA sequence: TGTGCCATCAGCCGACAACTAGCGGGGCGGCCTAGCACAGATACGCAGTATTTT. V gene TRBV6-1 combines with J gene TRBJ2-3; 10 bases agree with TRBD2. V shed 10 bases, J shed 0 bases, and the junction held 16 bases outside the gene matches. This CDR3 has 18 residues. Germline V gene sequence: CDR1 MNHNS, CDR2 SASEGT.

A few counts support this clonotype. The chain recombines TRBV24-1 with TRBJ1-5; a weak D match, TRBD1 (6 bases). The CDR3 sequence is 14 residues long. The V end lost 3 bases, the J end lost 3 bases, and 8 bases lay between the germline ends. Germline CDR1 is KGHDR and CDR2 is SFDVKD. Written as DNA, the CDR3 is TGTGCCACCAGTGATGGACAGTACAATCAGCCCCAGCATTTT. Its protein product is CATSDGQYNQPQHF.

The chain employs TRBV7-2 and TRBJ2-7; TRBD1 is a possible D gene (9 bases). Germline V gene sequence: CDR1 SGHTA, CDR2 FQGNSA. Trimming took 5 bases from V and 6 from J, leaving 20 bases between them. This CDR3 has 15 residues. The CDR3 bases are TGTACCAGCAGCCGGGAGGGGACAGGGTTAGCCGAGCAGTACTTC. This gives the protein CTSSREGTGLAEQYF.

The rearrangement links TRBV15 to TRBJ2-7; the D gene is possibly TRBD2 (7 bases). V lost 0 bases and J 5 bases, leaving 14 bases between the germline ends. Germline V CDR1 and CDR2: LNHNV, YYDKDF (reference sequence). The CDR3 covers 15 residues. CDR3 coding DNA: TGTGCCACCAGCAGAGATTCTGCGGGGGCCCACGAGCAGTACTTC. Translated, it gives CATSRDSAGAHEQYF.

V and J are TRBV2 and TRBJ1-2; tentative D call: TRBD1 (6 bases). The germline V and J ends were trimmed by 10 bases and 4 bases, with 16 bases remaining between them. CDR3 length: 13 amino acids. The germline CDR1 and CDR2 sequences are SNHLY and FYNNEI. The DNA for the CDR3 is TGTGCCACCTCGCGGGGGGCGGTCTATGGCTACACCTTC. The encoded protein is CATSRGAVYGYTF.

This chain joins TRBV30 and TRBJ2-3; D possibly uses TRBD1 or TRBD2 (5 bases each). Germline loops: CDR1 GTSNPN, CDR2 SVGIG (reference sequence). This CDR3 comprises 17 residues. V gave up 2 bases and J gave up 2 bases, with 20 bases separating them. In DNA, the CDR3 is TGTGCCTGGAGTCCAGGGAACATGATCGGGGCCACAGATACGCAGTATTTT. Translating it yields CAWSPGNMIGATDTQYF.

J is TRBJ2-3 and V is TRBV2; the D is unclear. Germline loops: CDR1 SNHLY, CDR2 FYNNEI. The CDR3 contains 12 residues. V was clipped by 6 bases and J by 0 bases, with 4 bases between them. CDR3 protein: CASSPSTDTQYF. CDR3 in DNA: TGTGCCAGCAGCCCGAGCACAGATACGCAGTATTTT.

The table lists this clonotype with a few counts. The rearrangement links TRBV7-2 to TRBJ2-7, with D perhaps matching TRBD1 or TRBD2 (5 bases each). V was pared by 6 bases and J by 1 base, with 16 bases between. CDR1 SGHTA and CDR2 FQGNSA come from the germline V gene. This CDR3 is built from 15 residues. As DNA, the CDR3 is TGTGCCAGCAGGTTGACTACAGGCCGTTCCTACGAGCAGTACTTC. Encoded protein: CASRLTTGRSYEQYF.

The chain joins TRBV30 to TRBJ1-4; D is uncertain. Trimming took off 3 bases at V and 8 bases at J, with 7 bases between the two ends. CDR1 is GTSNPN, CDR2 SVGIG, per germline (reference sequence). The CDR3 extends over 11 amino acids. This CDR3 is CAWSAQEKLFF. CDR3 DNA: TGTGCCTGGAGCGCACAGGAAAAACTGTTTTTT. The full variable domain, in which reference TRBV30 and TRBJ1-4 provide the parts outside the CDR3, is SQTIHQWPATLVQPVGSPLSLECTVEGTSNPNLYWYRQAAGRGLQLLFYSVGIGQISSEVPQNLSASRPQDRQFILSSKKLLLSDSGFYLCAWSAQEKLFFGSGTQLSVL.

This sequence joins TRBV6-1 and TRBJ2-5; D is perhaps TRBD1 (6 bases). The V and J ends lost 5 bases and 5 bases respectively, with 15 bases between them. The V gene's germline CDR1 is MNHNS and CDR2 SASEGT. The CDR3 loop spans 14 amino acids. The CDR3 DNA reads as TGTGCCAGCAGTCAAGGGGGTTTCAAGGAGACCCAGTACTTC. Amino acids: CASSQGGFKETQYF.

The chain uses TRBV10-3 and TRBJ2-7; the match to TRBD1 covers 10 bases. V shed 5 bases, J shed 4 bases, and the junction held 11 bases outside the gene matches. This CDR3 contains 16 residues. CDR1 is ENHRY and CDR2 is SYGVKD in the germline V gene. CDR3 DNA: TGTGCCATCAGTCCGGGAGACAGGGGGCTCTTATACGAGCAGTACTTC. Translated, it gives CAISPGDRGLLYEQYF.

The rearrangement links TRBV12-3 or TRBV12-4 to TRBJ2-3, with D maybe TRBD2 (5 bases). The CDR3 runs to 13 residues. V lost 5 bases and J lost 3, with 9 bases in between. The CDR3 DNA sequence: TGTGCCAGCAGTCCCAGCGGTACAGATACGCAGTATTTT. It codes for CASSPSGTDTQYF.

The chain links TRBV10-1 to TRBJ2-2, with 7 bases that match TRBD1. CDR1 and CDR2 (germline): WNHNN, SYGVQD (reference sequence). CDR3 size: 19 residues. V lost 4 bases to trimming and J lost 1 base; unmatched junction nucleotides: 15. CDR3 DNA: TGCGCCAGCAGTGCTTTCTCCCGACCGGGACAGCTGAACACCGGGGAGCTGTTTTTT. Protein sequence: CASSAFSRPGQLNTGELFF.

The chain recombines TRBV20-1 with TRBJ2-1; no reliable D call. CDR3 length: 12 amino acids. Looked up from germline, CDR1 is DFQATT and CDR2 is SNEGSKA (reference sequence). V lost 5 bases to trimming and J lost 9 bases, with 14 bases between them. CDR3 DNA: TGCAGTGCTCCCCCTAATGCCGGTGAGCAGTTCTTC. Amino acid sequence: CSAPPNAGEQFF.

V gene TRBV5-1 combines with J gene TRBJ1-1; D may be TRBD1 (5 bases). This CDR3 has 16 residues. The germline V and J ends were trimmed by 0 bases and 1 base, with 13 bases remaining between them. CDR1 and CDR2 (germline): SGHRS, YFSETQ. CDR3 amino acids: CASSLGGRVGNTEAFF. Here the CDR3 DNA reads TGCGCCAGCAGCTTGGGGGGACGAGTGGGGAACACTGAAGCTTTCTTT.